This T cell receptor (beta chain) was identified in a study of blood T cell repertoires in COVID-19. Across the study: Samples came from the United States, Italy and Spain, spanning acute and convalescent COVID-19. Sources were T cells, B-cell-depleted T cells, or PBMCs; the material itself was cDNA or gDNA.

This clone was found once. Original methodology: How many nucleated cells were present was estimated from reference gene primer amplification. TCRdb keeps only in-frame clones here, not all; method: immunoSEQ multiplex PCR. The V and J calls and clone size were taken over from that table, and D and trimming were inferred from the DNA. In the table there are under 450,000 clones, more than 70% of which are singletons. The receptor's source is a woman between 50 and 59 years old with COVID-19, enrolled during active disease. Material: peripheral blood.

As DNA, the CDR3 is TGCGCCAGCAGCTTCGCTGAGGGCTATGGCTACACCTTC. Its protein product is CASSFAEGYGYTF. The V and J genes are TRBV5-1 and TRBJ1-2; D not certain. The CDR3 consists of 13 residues. The germline V gene has CDR1 SGHRS and CDR2 YFSETQ. Deletions cut 2 bases from V and 4 bases from J, with 9 bases between.